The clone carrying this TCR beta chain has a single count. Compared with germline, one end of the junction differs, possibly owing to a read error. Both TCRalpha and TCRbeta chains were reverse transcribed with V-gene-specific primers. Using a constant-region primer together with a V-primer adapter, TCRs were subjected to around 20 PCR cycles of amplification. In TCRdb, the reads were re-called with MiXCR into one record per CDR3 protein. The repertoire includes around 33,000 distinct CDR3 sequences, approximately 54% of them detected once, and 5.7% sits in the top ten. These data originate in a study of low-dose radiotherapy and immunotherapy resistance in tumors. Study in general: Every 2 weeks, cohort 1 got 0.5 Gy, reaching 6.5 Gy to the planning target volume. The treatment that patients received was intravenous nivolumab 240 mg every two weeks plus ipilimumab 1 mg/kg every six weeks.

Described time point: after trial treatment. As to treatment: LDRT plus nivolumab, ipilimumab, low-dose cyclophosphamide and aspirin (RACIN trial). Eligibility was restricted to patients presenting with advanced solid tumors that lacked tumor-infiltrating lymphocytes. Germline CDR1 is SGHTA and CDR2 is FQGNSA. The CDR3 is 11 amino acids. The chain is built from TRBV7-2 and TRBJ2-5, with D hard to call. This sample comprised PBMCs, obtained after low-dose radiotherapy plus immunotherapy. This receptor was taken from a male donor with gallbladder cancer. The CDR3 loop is CAGRQQETQYF. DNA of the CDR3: TGTGCCGGCAGGCAGCAAGAGACCCAGTACTTC.